Listed below are T cell receptor beta chains from one sample, sequenced in a study of blood T cell repertoires in COVID-19. Clones were read by immunoSEQ multiplex PCR, and TCRdb kept only the in-frame ones, dropping some. The sample has approximately 270,000 clones; 70% to 90% are singletons. Sequenced sample: peripheral blood. Receptors originate from an older woman with acute or convalescent COVID-19. Each CDR3 is given with its conserved first and last residue. The order of the fields is J gene, D gene, clone size, V gene, CDR3 protein, CDR3 DNA. The D gene is left open where the match is weak. Clone size is shown for a subset of rows, as once, few, many or a class of expanded clone.

J gene: TRBJ1-6
D gene: .
clone size: .
V gene: TRBV30
CDR3 protein: CAWMEGNHSPLHF
CDR3 DNA: TGTGCCTGGATGGAGGGGAACCACTCACCCCTCCACTTT

J gene: TRBJ1-4
D gene: .
clone size: few
V gene: TRBV7-8
CDR3 protein: CASSVGGGEKLFF
CDR3 DNA: TGTGCCAGCAGCGTAGGGGGGGGCGAAAAACTGTTTTTT

J gene: TRBJ1-2
D gene: .
clone size: .
V gene: TRBV24-1
CDR3 protein: CATSDSRVGGYTF
CDR3 DNA: TGTGCCACCAGTGATTCCAGGGTTGGGGGCTACACCTTC

J gene: TRBJ1-2
D gene: .
clone size: .
V gene: TRBV20-1
CDR3 protein: CSVNTVYGYTF
CDR3 DNA: TGCAGTGTCAATACTGTCTATGGCTACACCTTC

J gene: TRBJ2-7
D gene: TRBD1
clone size: .
V gene: TRBV11-2
CDR3 protein: CASGIGQGTREQYF
CDR3 DNA: TGTGCCAGCGGGATAGGACAGGGGACTCGGGAGCAGTACTTC

J gene: TRBJ1-6
D gene: .
clone size: few
V gene: TRBV19
CDR3 protein: CASSPGNRPLHF
CDR3 DNA: TGTGCCAGTTCACCGGGGAATAGGCCCCTCCACTTT

J gene: TRBJ2-7
D gene: TRBD2
clone size: once
V gene: TRBV7-9
CDR3 protein: CASSSLGLAGSEQYF
CDR3 DNA: TGTGCCAGCAGCTCCCTCGGACTAGCGGGGAGCGAGCAGTACTTC

J gene: TRBJ1-1
D gene: TRBD1
clone size: .
V gene: TRBV5-3
CDR3 protein: CARSRDRGQDMNTEAFF
CDR3 DNA: TGTGCCAGAAGCCGGGACAGGGGGCAAGATATGAACACTGAAGCTTTCTTT

J gene: TRBJ1-5
D gene: TRBD1
clone size: .
V gene: TRBV19
CDR3 protein: CASSIFWDRGYPQHF
CDR3 DNA: TGTGCCAGTAGTATATTCTGGGACAGGGGTTATCCCCAGCATTTT

J gene: TRBJ1-2
D gene: TRBD1
clone size: .
V gene: TRBV3-1/TRBV3-2
CDR3 protein: CASSRAVGGTGLPGTF
CDR3 DNA: TGTGCCAGCAGCCGCGCGGTCGGCGGGACAGGGTTACCGGGGACCTTC

J gene: TRBJ1-6
D gene: .
clone size: .
V gene: TRBV3-1/TRBV3-2
CDR3 protein: CASSHRGGTLHF
CDR3 DNA: TGTGCCAGCAGCCATCGTGGGGGGACCCTCCACTTT

J gene: TRBJ1-2
D gene: .
clone size: .
V gene: TRBV7-9
CDR3 protein: CASSDSAGFYGYTF
CDR3 DNA: TGTGCCAGCAGCGACTCGGCGGGCTTCTATGGCTACACCTTC

J gene: TRBJ2-5
D gene: TRBD1
clone size: .
V gene: TRBV13
CDR3 protein: CASSPPGGGQETQYF
CDR3 DNA: TGTGCCAGCAGCCCCCCAGGGGGCGGTCAAGAGACCCAGTACTTC

J gene: TRBJ2-7
D gene: TRBD1
clone size: once
V gene: TRBV29-1
CDR3 protein: CSAGTGISYEQYF
CDR3 DNA: TGCAGCGCTGGGACAGGGATCTCCTACGAGCAGTACTTC

J gene: TRBJ2-7
D gene: TRBD1
clone size: once
V gene: TRBV24-1
CDR3 protein: CATSDRTGTKGYF
CDR3 DNA: TGTGCCACCAGTGACAGGACAGGGACGAAGGGGTACTTC

J gene: TRBJ1-3
D gene: .
clone size: .
V gene: TRBV25-1
CDR3 protein: CASSENSGNTIYF
CDR3 DNA: TGTGCCAGCAGTGAAAACAGCGGGAACACCATATATTTT

J gene: TRBJ1-3
D gene: .
clone size: .
V gene: TRBV5-1
CDR3 protein: CASSDPGGNTIYF
CDR3 DNA: TGCGCCAGCAGCGACCCGGGGGGAAACACCATATATTTT

J gene: TRBJ2-7
D gene: TRBD1
clone size: .
V gene: TRBV6-1
CDR3 protein: CASSEGTGGLREQYF
CDR3 DNA: TGTGCCAGCAGTGAAGGGACAGGGGGTCTTCGGGAGCAGTACTTC

J gene: TRBJ1-1
D gene: .
clone size: .
V gene: TRBV25-1
CDR3 protein: CASSEFGGHEAFF
CDR3 DNA: TGTGCCAGCAGTGAATTCGGCGGTCATGAAGCTTTCTTT

J gene: TRBJ2-5
D gene: TRBD1
clone size: few
V gene: TRBV2
CDR3 protein: CAGTGTDFETQYF
CDR3 DNA: TGTGCCGGCACCGGGACAGATTTTGAGACCCAGTACTTC

J gene: TRBJ2-5
D gene: TRBD2
clone size: .
V gene: TRBV4-2
CDR3 protein: CASSLGLAGGQETQYF
CDR3 DNA: TGTGCCAGCAGCCTCGGACTAGCGGGGGGACAAGAGACCCAGTACTTC

J gene: TRBJ2-1
D gene: TRBD1
clone size: .
V gene: TRBV29-1
CDR3 protein: CSVDTRGHRYNEQFF
CDR3 DNA: TGCAGCGTTGACACGAGGGGGCACAGATACAATGAGCAGTTCTTC

J gene: TRBJ2-1
D gene: TRBD2
clone size: .
V gene: TRBV19
CDR3 protein: CASSISSGGGHEQFF
CDR3 DNA: TGTGCCAGTAGTATATCGAGCGGGGGCGGCCATGAGCAGTTCTTC

J gene: TRBJ2-3
D gene: .
clone size: once
V gene: TRBV3-1/TRBV3-2
CDR3 protein: CASSQDAHGRRPQYF
CDR3 DNA: TGTGCCAGCAGCCAAGATGCGCATGGGCGTCGTCCGCAGTATTTT

J gene: TRBJ2-1
D gene: .
clone size: .
V gene: TRBV3-1/TRBV3-2
CDR3 protein: CASGERTPNNEQFF
CDR3 DNA: TGTGCCAGCGGAGAACGGACACCGAACAATGAGCAGTTCTTC

J gene: TRBJ2-3
D gene: .
clone size: .
V gene: TRBV19
CDR3 protein: CASSLAGEDTQYF
CDR3 DNA: TGTGCCAGTAGCCTAGCAGGAGAGGATACGCAGTATTTT

J gene: TRBJ2-7
D gene: TRBD1
clone size: .
V gene: TRBV6-2/TRBV6-3
CDR3 protein: CASSLFPTRKQGSSYEQYF
CDR3 DNA: TGTGCCAGCAGTCTATTCCCCACTAGGAAACAGGGGAGCTCCTACGAGCAGTACTTC

J gene: TRBJ1-2
D gene: .
clone size: once
V gene: TRBV5-4
CDR3 protein: CASRSASRRGYTF
CDR3 DNA: TGTGCCAGCCGCAGCGCGTCCCGTCGCGGCTACACCTTC

J gene: TRBJ1-6
D gene: .
clone size: .
V gene: TRBV6-5
CDR3 protein: CASEQGRSPLHF
CDR3 DNA: TGTGCCAGCGAACAGGGAAGATCACCCCTCCACTTT

J gene: TRBJ1-5
D gene: .
clone size: .
V gene: TRBV6-2/TRBV6-3
CDR3 protein: CASSSAEARPQHF
CDR3 DNA: TGTGCCAGCAGTTCAGCTGAAGCGAGGCCCCAGCATTTT

J gene: TRBJ1-6
D gene: TRBD1
clone size: .
V gene: TRBV28
CDR3 protein: CASSRGDRAYSYNSPLHF
CDR3 DNA: TGTGCCAGCAGCCGCGGGGACAGGGCGTACTCCTATAATTCACCCCTCCACTTT

J gene: TRBJ2-3
D gene: TRBD1
clone size: .
V gene: TRBV18
CDR3 protein: CASSPMGQPNTDTQYF
CDR3 DNA: TGTGCCAGCTCACCGATGGGACAGCCTAACACAGATACGCAGTATTTT

J gene: TRBJ2-3
D gene: TRBD2
clone size: .
V gene: TRBV5-1
CDR3 protein: CASSLFSGTSGGTDTQYF
CDR3 DNA: TGCGCCAGCAGCTTGTTCTCCGGGACTAGCGGGGGAACAGATACGCAGTATTTT

J gene: TRBJ1-4
D gene: TRBD1
clone size: few
V gene: TRBV25-1
CDR3 protein: CASSTPGTVNEKLFF
CDR3 DNA: TGTGCCAGCAGTACTCCCGGGACAGTTAATGAAAAACTGTTTTTT

J gene: TRBJ1-2
D gene: TRBD1
clone size: .
V gene: TRBV20-1
CDR3 protein: CSVETGAGYTF
CDR3 DNA: TGCAGTGTCGAGACAGGGGCTGGCTACACCTTC

J gene: TRBJ1-4
D gene: .
clone size: .
V gene: TRBV29-1
CDR3 protein: CSVRREANEKLFF
CDR3 DNA: TGCAGCGTTCGCAGGGAGGCTAATGAAAAACTGTTTTTT

J gene: TRBJ1-4
D gene: TRBD1
clone size: .
V gene: TRBV30
CDR3 protein: CAWSVDRVREKLFF
CDR3 DNA: TGTGCCTGGAGTGTAGACAGGGTGAGGGAAAAACTGTTTTTT

J gene: TRBJ2-2
D gene: .
clone size: once
V gene: TRBV10-3
CDR3 protein: CAISRGELTGELFF
CDR3 DNA: TGTGCCATCAGTCGCGGGGAGCTTACCGGGGAGCTGTTTTTT

J gene: TRBJ1-2
D gene: .
clone size: .
V gene: TRBV19
CDR3 protein: CASSIRFGGGYTF
CDR3 DNA: TGTGCCAGTAGTATTCGTTTCGGGGGGGGTTACACCTTC

J gene: TRBJ2-7
D gene: .
clone size: .
V gene: TRBV21-1
CDR3 protein: CASRSGGWGIYEQYF
CDR3 DNA: TGTGCCAGCAGGTCAGGAGGGTGGGGGATCTACGAGCAGTACTTC

J gene: TRBJ1-1
D gene: .
clone size: .
V gene: TRBV11-2
CDR3 protein: CASSTYSGNTEAFF
CDR3 DNA: TGTGCCAGCAGCACCTACAGTGGGAACACTGAAGCTTTCTTT

J gene: TRBJ2-1
D gene: TRBD2
clone size: .
V gene: TRBV3-1/TRBV3-2
CDR3 protein: CASSLGLAGGLGNEQFF
CDR3 DNA: TGTGCCAGCAGCCTGGGACTAGCGGGGGGGCTAGGGAATGAGCAGTTCTTC

J gene: TRBJ2-3
D gene: TRBD2
clone size: .
V gene: TRBV4-1
CDR3 protein: CASSLSWTSGERDTQYF
CDR3 DNA: TGCGCCAGCAGCCTCTCCTGGACTAGCGGGGAGAGAGATACGCAGTATTTT

J gene: TRBJ2-1
D gene: TRBD2
clone size: .
V gene: TRBV10-3
CDR3 protein: CAISEGLAGGPQRNEQFF
CDR3 DNA: TGTGCCATCAGTGAAGGACTAGCGGGGGGGCCCCAACGCAATGAGCAGTTCTTC

J gene: TRBJ1-5
D gene: .
clone size: once
V gene: TRBV6-1
CDR3 protein: CASSEAGDNQPQHF
CDR3 DNA: TGTGCCAGCAGTGAGGCAGGGGACAATCAGCCCCAGCATTTT

J gene: TRBJ2-7
D gene: .
clone size: few
V gene: TRBV25-1
CDR3 protein: CASSRLGFNEQYF
CDR3 DNA: TGTGCCAGCAGTAGGTTGGGCTTTAACGAGCAGTACTTC

J gene: TRBJ2-3
D gene: .
clone size: .
V gene: TRBV15
CDR3 protein: CATSRFRGKGTDTQYF
CDR3 DNA: TGTGCCACCAGCAGATTCCGGGGGAAAGGAACAGATACGCAGTATTTT

J gene: TRBJ1-5
D gene: .
clone size: .
V gene: TRBV2
CDR3 protein: CASSEGRNQPQHF
CDR3 DNA: TGTGCCAGCAGTGAGGGCAGAAATCAGCCCCAGCATTTT

J gene: TRBJ1-5
D gene: .
clone size: .
V gene: TRBV19
CDR3 protein: CASKSPEVVRPQHF
CDR3 DNA: TGTGCCAGTAAAAGCCCAGAGGTGGTGCGGCCCCAGCATTTT

J gene: TRBJ1-4
D gene: .
clone size: .
V gene: TRBV7-9
CDR3 protein: CASSFSQGSTNEKLFF
CDR3 DNA: TGTGCCAGCAGCTTTTCCCAGGGGTCAACTAATGAAAAACTGTTTTTT

J gene: TRBJ2-5
D gene: .
clone size: .
V gene: TRBV15
CDR3 protein: CATSRATRRQARGTQYF
CDR3 DNA: TGTGCCACCAGCAGAGCGACGAGGCGACAGGCGAGAGGGACCCAGTACTTC

J gene: TRBJ2-3
D gene: .
clone size: .
V gene: TRBV7-8
CDR3 protein: CASSLGGAQVPQYF
CDR3 DNA: TGTGCCAGCAGCTTAGGTGGGGCCCAGGTCCCGCAGTATTTT

J gene: TRBJ1-1
D gene: .
clone size: .
V gene: TRBV11-3
CDR3 protein: CASSPSAIHTEAFF
CDR3 DNA: TGTGCCAGCAGCCCCAGCGCCATTCACACTGAAGCTTTCTTT

J gene: TRBJ1-2
D gene: .
clone size: .
V gene: TRBV7-9
CDR3 protein: CASSLEKPNGGYTF
CDR3 DNA: TGTGCCAGCAGCTTAGAGAAACCCAACGGTGGCTACACCTTC

J gene: TRBJ1-2
D gene: .
clone size: .
V gene: TRBV19
CDR3 protein: CASTPDLGGPYGYTF
CDR3 DNA: TGTGCCAGTACCCCTGATCTGGGGGGTCCATATGGCTACACCTTC

J gene: TRBJ1-4
D gene: .
clone size: .
V gene: TRBV18
CDR3 protein: CASSPPAQGAGKLFF
CDR3 DNA: TGTGCCAGCTCACCACCGGCCCAGGGTGCCGGAAAACTGTTTTTT

J gene: TRBJ1-1
D gene: TRBD1
clone size: few
V gene: TRBV2
CDR3 protein: CASSGGQGVTEAFF
CDR3 DNA: TGTGCCAGCAGTGGAGGACAGGGGGTCACTGAAGCTTTCTTT

J gene: TRBJ1-2
D gene: TRBD1
clone size: .
V gene: TRBV29-1
CDR3 protein: CSAAGGTGGVNGYTF
CDR3 DNA: TGCAGCGCAGCCGGGGGGACAGGGGGCGTGAATGGCTACACCTTC

J gene: TRBJ1-1
D gene: TRBD1
clone size: .
V gene: TRBV27
CDR3 protein: CASSPPRGRAFF
CDR3 DNA: TGTGCCAGCAGTCCCCCCAGGGGGCGGGCTTTCTTT

J gene: TRBJ1-2
D gene: .
clone size: few
V gene: TRBV2
CDR3 protein: CASSERHFNYGYTF
CDR3 DNA: TGTGCCAGCAGTGAGAGACACTTCAACTATGGCTACACCTTC